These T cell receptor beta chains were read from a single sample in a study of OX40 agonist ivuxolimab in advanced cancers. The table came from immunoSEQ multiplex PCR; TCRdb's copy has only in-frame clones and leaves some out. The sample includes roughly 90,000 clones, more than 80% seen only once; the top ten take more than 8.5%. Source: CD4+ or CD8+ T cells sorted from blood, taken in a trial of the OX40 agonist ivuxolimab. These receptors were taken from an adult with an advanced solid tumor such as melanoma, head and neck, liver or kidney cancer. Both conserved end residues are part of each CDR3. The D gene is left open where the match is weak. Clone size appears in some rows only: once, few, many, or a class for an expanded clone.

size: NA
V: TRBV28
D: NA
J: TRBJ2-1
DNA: TGTGCCAGCAGTTTAAGGGGATTCGAGTTCTTC
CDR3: CASSLRGFEFF

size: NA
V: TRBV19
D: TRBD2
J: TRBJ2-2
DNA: TGTGCCAGTAGTCCCCGACTAGCGGGGGGCACCGGGGAGCTGTTTTTT
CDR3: CASSPRLAGGTGELFF

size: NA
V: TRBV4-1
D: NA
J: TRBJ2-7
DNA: TGCGCCAGCAGCCCCGTCACAGGGTTCGGCGAGCAGTACTTC
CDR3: CASSPVTGFGEQYF

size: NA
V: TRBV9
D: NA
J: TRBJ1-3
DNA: TGTGCCAGCAGCGTTTCAGGGTCCTCTGGAAACACCATATATTTT
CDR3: CASSVSGSSGNTIYF

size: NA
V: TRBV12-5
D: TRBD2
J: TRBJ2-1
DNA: TGTGCTAGTGGTTTGGTACCGGGGGGACTAGCGGACTCCTACAATGAGCAGTTCTTC
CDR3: CASGLVPGGLADSYNEQFF

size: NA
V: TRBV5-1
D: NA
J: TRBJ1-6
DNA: TGCGCCAGCAGCTTCGACGGGACGAACGGTTCACCCCTCCACTTT
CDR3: CASSFDGTNGSPLHF

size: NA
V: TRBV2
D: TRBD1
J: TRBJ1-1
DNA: TGTGCCAGCAGTCGGGACAGGAACACTGAAGCTTTCTTT
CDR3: CASSRDRNTEAFF

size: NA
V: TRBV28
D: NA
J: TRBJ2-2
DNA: TGTGCCAGCAGTTTGTGGCCTAACACCGGGGAGCTGTTTTTT
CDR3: CASSLWPNTGELFF

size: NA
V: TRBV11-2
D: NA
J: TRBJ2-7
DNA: TGTGCCAGCAGCCCTACTGGCGGCTACGAGCAGTACTTC
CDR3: CASSPTGGYEQYF

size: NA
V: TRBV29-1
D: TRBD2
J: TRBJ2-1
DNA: TGCAGCGTTGGCCCAGCGGCGGGAGGGCCATGGAACAATGAGCAGTTCTTC
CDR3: CSVGPAAGGPWNNEQFF

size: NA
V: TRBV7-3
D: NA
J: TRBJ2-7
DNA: TGTGCCAGCAGCCCAGGTTGGGGGAACGAGCAGTACTTC
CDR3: CASSPGWGNEQYF

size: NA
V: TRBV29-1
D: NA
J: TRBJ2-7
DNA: TGCAGCGTTGAATTTGGGCAGGCCCCCTACGAGCAGTACTTC
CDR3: CSVEFGQAPYEQYF

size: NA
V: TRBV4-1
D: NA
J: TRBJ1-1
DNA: TGCGCCAGCAGACAGGGCAGGACTGAAGCTTTCTTT
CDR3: CASRQGRTEAFF

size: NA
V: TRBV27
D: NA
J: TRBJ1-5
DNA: TGTGCCAGCAGTTTACGTGCAGGCATCCTCGATCGGCATTTT
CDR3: CASSLRAGILDRHF

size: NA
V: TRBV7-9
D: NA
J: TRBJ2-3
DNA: TGTGCCAGCGAAGAAACCTCCACAGATACGCAGTATTTT
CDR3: CASEETSTDTQYF

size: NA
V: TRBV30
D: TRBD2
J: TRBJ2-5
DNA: TGTGCCTGCACGACTAGCGGGGCCCAAGAGACCCAGTACTTC
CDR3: CACTTSGAQETQYF

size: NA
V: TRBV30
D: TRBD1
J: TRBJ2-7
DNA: TGTGCCTGGAGCTCAGGGGGCCACGAGCAGTACTTC
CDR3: CAWSSGGHEQYF

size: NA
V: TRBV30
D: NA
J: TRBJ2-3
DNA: TGTGCCTGGAGCGGGAGCACAGATACGCAGTATTTT
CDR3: CAWSGSTDTQYF

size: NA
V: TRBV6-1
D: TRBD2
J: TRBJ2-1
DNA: TGTGCCAGCAGCCGGGGGGGGGTTGATGAGCAGTTCTTC
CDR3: CASSRGGVDEQFF

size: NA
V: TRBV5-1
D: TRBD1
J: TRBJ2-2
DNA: TGCGCCAGCAGCTTGGGGGTCTGGACAGGGAGGACCGGGGAGCTGTTTTTT
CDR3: CASSLGVWTGRTGELFF

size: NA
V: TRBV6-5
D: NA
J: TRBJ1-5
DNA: TGTGCCAGCAGTCACGGACGTACCAATCAGCCCCAGCATTTT
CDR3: CASSHGRTNQPQHF

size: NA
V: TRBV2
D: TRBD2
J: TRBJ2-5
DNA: TGTGCCAGCGGGGGGGAAGGGACTTCTCAAGAGACCCAGTACTTC
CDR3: CASGGEGTSQETQYF

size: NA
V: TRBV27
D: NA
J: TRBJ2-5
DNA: TGTGCCAGCGCTATTGGGGAGACCCAGTACTTC
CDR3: CASAIGETQYF

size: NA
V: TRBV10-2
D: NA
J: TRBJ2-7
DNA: TGCGCCAGCAGCGAGCAGGGTATCTCCTACGAGCAGTACTTC
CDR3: CASSEQGISYEQYF

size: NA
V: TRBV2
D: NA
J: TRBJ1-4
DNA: TGTGCCAGCAGTCCAGAGGCCGCGGCTAATGAAAAACTGTTTTTT
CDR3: CASSPEAAANEKLFF

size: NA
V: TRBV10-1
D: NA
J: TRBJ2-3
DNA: TGCGCCAGCAGTGACTACAGCGGTCAAAGGGGAGATACGCAGTATTTT
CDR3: CASSDYSGQRGDTQYF

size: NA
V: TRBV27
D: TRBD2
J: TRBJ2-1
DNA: TGTGCCAGCAGTTTCGGGGACTACTACGAGCAGTTCTTC
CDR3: CASSFGDYYEQFF

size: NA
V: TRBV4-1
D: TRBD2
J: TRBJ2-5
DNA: TGCGCCAGCAGCCAAGCCGGGACTAGCGCGTTCGAGACCCAGTACTTC
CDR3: CASSQAGTSAFETQYF

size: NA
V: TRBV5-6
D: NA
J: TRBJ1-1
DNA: TGTGCCAGCAGCTTGGTGGGGGTCCTGAACACTGAAGCTTTCTTT
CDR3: CASSLVGVLNTEAFF

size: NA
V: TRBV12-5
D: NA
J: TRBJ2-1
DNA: TGTGCTAGTGGTTTGGAGTACAATGAGCAGTTCTTC
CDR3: CASGLEYNEQFF

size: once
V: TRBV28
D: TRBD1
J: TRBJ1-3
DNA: TGTGCCAGCAGTACCCGAGACAGGGGGCGAAACACCATATATTTT
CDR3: CASSTRDRGRNTIYF

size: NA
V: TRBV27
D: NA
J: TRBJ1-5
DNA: TGTGCCAGCAGAAAAGGGAGTCAGCCCCAGCATTTT
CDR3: CASRKGSQPQHF

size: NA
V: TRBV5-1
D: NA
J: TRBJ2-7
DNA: TGCGCCAGCACCGAGCCAGGCTACGAGCAGTACTTC
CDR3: CASTEPGYEQYF

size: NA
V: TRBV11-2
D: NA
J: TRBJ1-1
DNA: TGTGCCAGCAGCTTAGATGGTCTGTCTTCTGAAGCTTTCTTT
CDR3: CASSLDGLSSEAFF

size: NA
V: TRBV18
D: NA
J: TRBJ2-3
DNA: TGTGCCAGCTCACCAGGCGGGCAGATCACAGATACGCAGTATTTT
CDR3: CASSPGGQITDTQYF

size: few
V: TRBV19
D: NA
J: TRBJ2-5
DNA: TGTGCCAGTAGTCTAACTCTTACGGGGGAGACGGAGACCCAGTACTTC
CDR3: CASSLTLTGETETQYF

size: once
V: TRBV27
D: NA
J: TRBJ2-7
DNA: TGTGCCAGCAGCCCGCGCGGTCACTCCTACGAGCAGTACTTC
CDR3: CASSPRGHSYEQYF

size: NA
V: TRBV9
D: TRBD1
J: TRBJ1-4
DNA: TGTGCCAGCAGCGTAGGCCTAAATCCAGGGGGCTCGGATGAAAAACTGTTTTTT
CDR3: CASSVGLNPGGSDEKLFF

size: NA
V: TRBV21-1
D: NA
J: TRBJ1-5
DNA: TGTGCCAGCAGCAGCGGTACCCGGGGACGTCAGCCCCAGCATTTT
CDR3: CASSSGTRGRQPQHF

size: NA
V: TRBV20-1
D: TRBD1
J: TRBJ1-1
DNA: TGCACCCAGGGGGGAGCTTTCTTT
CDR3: CTQGGAFF

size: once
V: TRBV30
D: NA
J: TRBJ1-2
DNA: TGTGCCTGGAAGTTGACGGCGTATGGCTACACCTTC
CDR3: CAWKLTAYGYTF

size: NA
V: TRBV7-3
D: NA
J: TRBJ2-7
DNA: TGTGCCAGCAGCTTATATCCAGGCTCCTACGAGCAGTACTTC
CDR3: CASSLYPGSYEQYF

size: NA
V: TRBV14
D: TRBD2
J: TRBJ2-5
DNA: TGTGCCAGCAGCCAAGAGGGACTAGCAGGGGAGACCCAGTACTTC
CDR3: CASSQEGLAGETQYF

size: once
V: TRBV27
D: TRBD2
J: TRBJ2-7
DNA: TGTGCCAGCAGCCCGGGACTAGCGGACTACGAGCAGTACTTC
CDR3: CASSPGLADYEQYF

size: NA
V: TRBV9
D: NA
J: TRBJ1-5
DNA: TGTGCCAGCAGCCTTCGACCGGACGTGAACCAGCCCCAGCATTTT
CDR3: CASSLRPDVNQPQHF

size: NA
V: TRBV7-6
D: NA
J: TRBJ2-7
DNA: TGTGCCAGCAGCCCAGGGTTTGGGGAAATCTACGAGCAGTACTTC
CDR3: CASSPGFGEIYEQYF

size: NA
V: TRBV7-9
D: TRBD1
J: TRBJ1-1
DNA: TGTGCCAGCAGCCCCGGGACAGGGGCTGGAATTGCTTTCTTT
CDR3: CASSPGTGAGIAFF

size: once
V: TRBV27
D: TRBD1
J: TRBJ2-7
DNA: TGTGCCAGCAGTTTAGAGGGGACAGGAACCTACGAGCAGTACTTC
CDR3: CASSLEGTGTYEQYF

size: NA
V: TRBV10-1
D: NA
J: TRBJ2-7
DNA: TGCGCCAGCCATTACCGGGGTGGGTCGGTGGAGCAGTACTTC
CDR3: CASHYRGGSVEQYF

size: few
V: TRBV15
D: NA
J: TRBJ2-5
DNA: TGTGCCACCCGCCTCAGGAGGGGGCTGGAGCAAGAGACCCAGTACTTC
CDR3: CATRLRRGLEQETQYF

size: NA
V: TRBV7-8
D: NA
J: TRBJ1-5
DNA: TGTGCCAGCAGGAGCGAGCAGCCCCAGCATTTT
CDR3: CASRSEQPQHF

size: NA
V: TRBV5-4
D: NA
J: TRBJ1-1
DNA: TGTGCCAGCAGCTTTGGTTCGGAGACTGAAGCTTTCTTT
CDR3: CASSFGSETEAFF

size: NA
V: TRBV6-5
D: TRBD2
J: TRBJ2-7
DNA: TGTGCCAGCCTCCCGGGGGAGGGACCGTACGAGCAGTACTTC
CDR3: CASLPGEGPYEQYF